The present T cell receptor (beta chain) was sequenced within a study of blood T cell repertoires in COVID-19. On the study more broadly: PBMCs, B-cell-depleted T cells, or T cells were the source of the cDNA or gDNA that made up the material.

The ends lost 4 bases at V and 1 base at J; junction bases unmatched: 5. Germline CDR1 is SGHVS and CDR2 is FNYEAQ. The CDR3 has 16 residues. Some clones are missing from TCRdb's copy, which holds only in-frame ones; the method was immunoSEQ multiplex PCR. The top ten hold around 5.5% of the sample, which has more than 95,000 clones, 74% seen once. The chain links TRBV7-6 to TRBJ2-2; 8 bases align to TRBD1. The sample was peripheral blood. The source is a man aged 60-69 years with acute or convalescent COVID-19. The CDR3 loop is CASSYQTGGNTGELFF. Written as DNA, the CDR3 is TGTGCCAGCAGCTATCAAACAGGGGGGAACACCGGGGAGCTGTTTTTT.